This TCR beta chain derives from a study of blood T cells in healthy people across ages (dated by TCRdb to the mid-2010s). Regarding the study in general: Template switching captured roughly one uniquely barcoded TCR beta cDNA molecule per two T cells in model experiments. To avoid experimental bias, donors of different ages were distributed randomly across sequencing lanes. The study analyzed two additional independent replicas of 1 million unique cDNA reads from the same blood draw for two donors, one aged 18 to 30 and one aged 80 or older. Age-related changes in TCR beta repertoire diversity were measured in the study by deep sequencing normalized with unique cDNA molecular identifiers. Four age groups were formed from the donors: young (average approximately 16 years), middle-aged (approximately 40), aged (roughly 58) and long-lived (more than 75).

Comments on this clonotype: The antigen it recognizes is unknown. One base away there is no much larger clone; base qualities are not given.

Donors were around 37 systemically healthy Caucasian individuals from Russia aged about 6 to 100 years. Each donor gave ten milliliters of peripheral blood, drawn into EDTA-treated Vacutainer tubes. Ficoll-Paque density-gradient centrifugation was used to isolate PBMCs, with at least 6.5 million per sample. Trizol reagent was used to extract total RNA from PBMCs, with at least 6 micrograms per sample. For every donor, flow cytometry on a PBMC aliquot measured the percentage of naive CD45RAhigh/CD27high T cells. Paper-wide results and their limitations: The percentage of naive T cells measured by flow cytometry correlated strongly with observed TCR beta diversity. Estimates of total diversity based on one million sequenced T cells were considered lower bounds and underestimates. Because profiling used bulk unsorted PBMCs, naive and antigen-experienced compartments could not be compared conclusively. Observed TCR beta diversity per million T cells fell roughly linearly with age, and a significant reduction was already apparent by age around 44. Compared with the aged group, more naive CD4+ T cells, fewer expanded clones and increased TCR diversity were shown by the long-lived group, suggesting age selection. Because the CMV infection status of the donors was unknown, age-related changes in expanded clonotypes may potentially have been confounded.

Library preparation was by 5' RACE. TCRdb names Illumina HiSeq 2500 as the instrument used. A second PCR of about 6 to 12 cycles was run with a J-beta primer mix and a sample-barcoded 5' primer. A template-switch 5' adaptor carrying 12 random nucleotides introduced a unique molecular identifier onto each TCR beta cDNA molecule. Each sample yielded at least 2.5 million CDR3-containing paired-end reads. First-strand cDNA was synthesized from all RNA with the Mint cDNA synthesis kit, primed by a TRBC-specific oligonucleotide. Following uracil-DNA glycosylase treatment, all cDNA underwent a first 18-cycle PCR with the universal primers M1SS and BC2_uni_R. Processing in the source paper ran as follows. Each sample was normalized by randomly selecting 1 million high-quality reads, each carrying a distinct molecular identifier. Reads sharing molecular identifiers were discarded rather than binned into consensus sequences. MiTCR, set to a Q25 quality threshold and the strictest error-elimination algorithm, was used for CDR3 identification, clonotype clustering and error correction. Lower-bound total TCR beta diversity was estimated with a nonparametric unseen species model using Euler transformation. Through fastp at Q25 and MiXCR, TCRdb rebuilt clones from the public reads, retaining in-frame beta chains. CDR3 protein sequences are deduplicated, and each keeps its most common genes and DNA. What appears here as the V and J calls and clone size reflects TCRdb's work, not the paper's. This sample is represented by fewer than 2,000,000 distinct CDR3 sequences; 30% to 35% of them were singletons. The ten largest clones add up to about 11% of the sample.

Sequencing was performed on blood. This TCR came from a woman in her thirties in good health.

The CDR3 reads as follows: CASSQTFSAGANVLTF. The DNA sequence is TGTGCCAGCAGCCAAACATTCAGTGCGGGGGCCAACGTCCTGACTTTC. The chain is encoded by TRBV3-1 joined to TRBJ2-6, with the D gene uncertain. From its cysteine to its phenylalanine, the CDR3 spans 16 amino acids. The sequence is cut down to CDR3 DNA, 48 bases in frame from base 1. CDR1 LGHDT and CDR2 YNNKEL are derived from the germline V gene (reference sequence). The junction carries 12 bases between V and J, which are trimmed by 2 bases and 4 bases respectively.